A single sample gave rise to the 25 T cell receptor beta chains below, sequenced in a study of T cell repertoires in cytomegalovirus infection. The antigens these receptors bind are not known. TCRdb itself ran the reads through MiXCR, one entry per CDR3 protein. This sample yields about 310,000 distinct CDR3 sequences, of which 20% to 25% are seen a single time; 13% belongs to the top ten. The source material was cultured PBMCs, sampled from culture after CMV antigen stimulation. The source is a human donor in good health (CMV status not recorded). Some clones in this sample may be carry-over from other donors' samples.

The CDR3 nucleotides read TGTGCCAGCAGTCGACCGGGACTCCATCCAAGTGCCACGCAGTATTTT. It is translated as CASSRPGLHPSATQYF. The chain carries TRBV6-6 and TRBJ2-3, with TRBD2 as a possible D gene (6 bases). V lost 5 bases, J lost 9 bases, and 24 bases lay in between. The CDR3 runs to 16 residues. Germline CDR1 MNHNY, CDR2 SVGAGI (reference sequence).

The rearrangement uses TRBV11-2 and TRBJ2-7, with TRBD2 as a possible D gene (5 bases). The ends were cut back, 1 base at V and 2 bases at J, with 15 bases in the middle. CDR3 length: 16 residues. Germline loops: CDR1 SGHAT, CDR2 FQNNGV. As DNA, the CDR3 is TGTGCCAGCAGCTTAGCAGGCGGAGGAAGTACCTACGAGCAGTACTTC. Amino acid sequence: CASSLAGGGSTYEQYF.

With regard to this clonotype: The junction departs from germline at one end; a sequencing error may be responsible. V and J are TRBV6-2 or TRBV6-3 and TRBJ1-2; possibly TRBD1 for D (5 bases). The CDR3 runs to 12 residues. The germline V gene encodes CDR1 MNHEY and CDR2 SVGEGT. CDR3 amino acids: CASSYLLGASAF. The CDR3 nucleotides are TGTGCCAGCAGTTACCTACTTGGGGCGTCAGCCTTC.

The chain couples TRBV11-2 to TRBJ2-7; D is possibly TRBD1 (6 bases). The CDR3 is 16 residues long. Germline loops: CDR1 SGHAT, CDR2 FQNNGV. V was trimmed by 0 bases and J by 3 bases, leaving 15 bases between them. CDR3 in DNA: TGTGCCAGCAGCTTAGATCAAGGGGGAGCACGCTACGAGCAGTACTTC. It codes for CASSLDQGGARYEQYF.

In this sample, this clonotype turned up many times. Here the CDR3 reads CASSQEKGSVGVHGNQPQHF. As DNA, the CDR3 is TGCGCCAGCAGCCAAGAGAAAGGGTCGGTGGGGGTCCACGGCAATCAGCCCCAGCATTTT. V and J are TRBV4-1 and TRBJ1-5, with a tentative D call TRBD1 (5 bases). The CDR3 runs 20 residues. V was cut by 0 bases and J by 2 bases, with 23 bases left in between. Germline-derived CDR1 and CDR2 are MGHRA and YSYEKL.

This clonotype was seen a few times. The chain combines TRBV11-2 with TRBJ2-7; a possible D gene is TRBD1 (6 bases). The germline V gene has CDR1 SGHAT and CDR2 FQNNGV. The ends were cut back, 5 bases at V and 2 bases at J, with 13 bases in the middle. The CDR3 runs 14 residues. CDR3: CASSTSDRTYEQYF. The CDR3, as DNA: TGTGCCAGCAGCACGTCGGACAGAACCTACGAGCAGTACTTC. Complete variable domain (other parts from reference TRBV11-2 and TRBJ2-7): EAGVAQSPRYKIIEKRQSVAFWCNPISGHATLYWYQQILGQGPKLLIQFQNNGVVDDSQLPKDRFSAERLKGVDSTLKIQPAKLEDSAVYLCASSTSDRTYEQYFGPGTRLTVT.

The V and J genes are TRBV7-8 and TRBJ1-5, with a possible D match to TRBD1 (6 bases). The CDR3 has 16 residues. Germline V gene data show CDR1 as SGHVS and CDR2 as FQNEAQ. V shed 2 bases and J shed 3 bases, with 14 bases lying between them. The CDR3 DNA reads as TGTGCCAGCAGCTTATCGGGCAGGGGAAACAATCAGCCCCAGCATTTT. Translated: CASSLSGRGNNQPQHF.

The chain recombines TRBV29-1 with TRBJ2-3; 10 bases are shared with TRBD2. Germline CDR1 reads SQVTM; CDR2 reads ANQGSEA. Trimming removed 5 bases from V and 4 bases from J; junction bases left unmatched: 3. The CDR3 runs 13 residues. The DNA of the CDR3 is TGCAGCGTTAGGGGGACTAGCGCAGATACGCAGTATTTT. It codes for CSVRGTSADTQYF.

The chain has TRBV7-6 and TRBJ2-1, with 8 bases identical to TRBD1. Trimming cost V 5 bases and J 7 bases; bases outside gene matches: 13. The CDR3 loop spans 16 amino acids. Germline V gene lookup returns CDR1 SGHVS and CDR2 FNYEAQ. CDR3 nucleotide sequence: TGTGCCAGCAGCCCGAACTCAGGGGGCGCGTGGAATGAGCAGTTCTTC. Encoded protein: CASSPNSGGAWNEQFF.

This clonotype was counted a single time. The rearrangement uses TRBV29-1 and TRBJ2-5, with D unclear. V shed 2 bases and J shed 5 bases, with 12 bases lying between them. The CDR3 contains 13 residues. Germline V gene lookup returns CDR1 SQVTM and CDR2 ANQGSEA. CDR3 amino acids: CSVEWQAQETQYF. The DNA of the CDR3 is TGCAGCGTTGAATGGCAGGCCCAGGAGACCCAGTACTTC.

This clonotype showed up just a few times. This chain joins TRBV7-3 and TRBJ1-2, with D possibly matching TRBD1 (6 bases). The CDR3 is 15 residues long. Germline V lookup: CDR1 SGHTA, CDR2 FQGTGA. The V gene lost 5 bases and the J gene lost 5 bases, with 18 bases spanning the gap. The CDR3 spells CASSRTGTVGYGYTF. CDR3 DNA sequence: TGTGCCAGCAGCCGAACAGGGACCGTTGGGTATGGCTACACCTTC.

The chain joins TRBV19 to TRBJ2-2; no reliable D call. Trimming removed 5 bases at V and 8 bases at J, with 6 bases between. CDR1 and CDR2 (germline): LNHDA, SQIVND (reference sequence). The CDR3 loop spans 11 amino acids. CDR3 in amino acids: CASSLNGELFF. CDR3 bases: TGTGCCAGTAGTCTGAATGGGGAGCTGTTTTTT.

Ten or more counts support this clonotype. V and J are TRBV7-2 and TRBJ2-2; no clear D. V gave up 5 bases and J gave up 0 bases, with 7 bases separating them. This CDR3 has 14 amino acids. The germline CDR1 and CDR2 sequences are SGHTA and FQGNSA. The CDR3, as DNA: TGTGCCAGCAGCCTTGACACGAACACCGGGGAGCTGTTTTTT. This codes for CASSLDTNTGELFF.

This clonotype was counted ten times or more. The chain combines TRBV7-2 with TRBJ2-7, with 9 nucleotides matching TRBD2. CDR1 is SGHTA and CDR2 is FQGNSA in the germline V gene. Trimming removed 5 bases from V and 5 bases from J; junction bases left unmatched: 4. The CDR3 length is 13 residues. CDR3 region: CASSDSGSHEQYF. The CDR3 nucleotides read TGTGCCAGCAGCGATAGCGGGAGTCACGAGCAGTACTTC.

This clonotype turned up a few times. CDR3 residues: CSARDPRERTYEQYF. CDR3 DNA: TGCAGTGCTAGAGATCCCCGGGAGAGGACCTACGAGCAGTACTTC. The chain recombines TRBV20-1 with TRBJ2-7, with D maybe TRBD2 (6 bases). V gave up 0 bases and J gave up 2 bases, with 14 bases separating them. Per the germline V gene, CDR1 is DFQATT and CDR2 is SNEGSKA (reference sequence). The length of the CDR3 is 15 residues.

This clonotype was seen a few times. V gene TRBV5-1 combines with J gene TRBJ2-1; no clear D. This CDR3 region has 16 residues. Germline V CDR1 and CDR2: SGHRS, YFSETQ. Trimming removed 0 bases at V and 0 bases at J, with 10 bases between. The CDR3 spells CASSLGDSFSYNEQFF. The CDR3 coding sequence is TGCGCCAGCAGCTTGGGCGATTCCTTCTCCTACAATGAGCAGTTCTTC. Variable domain in full (rest from reference TRBV5-1 and TRBJ2-1): KAGVTQTPRYLIKTRGQQVTLSCSPISGHRSVSWYQQTPGQGLQFLFEYFSETQRNKGNFPGRFSGRQFSNSRSEMNVSTLELGDSALYLCASSLGDSFSYNEQFFGPGTRLTVL.

The chain uses TRBV4-2 and TRBJ2-5, with TRBD1 identical over 8 bases. The trim removed 1 base at V and 4 bases at J, leaving 2 bases unmatched. CDR1 LGHNA and CDR2 YNFKEQ come from the germline V gene. The CDR3 sequence is 14 residues long. CDR3 DNA: TGTGCCAGCAGCCAAGCCAGGGGGCTAGAGACCCAGTACTTC. Protein: CASSQARGLETQYF.

The chain combines TRBV11-2 with TRBJ2-3; D is uncertain. There are 13 residues in the CDR3. Germline V lookup: CDR1 SGHAT, CDR2 FQNNGV. V gave up 5 bases and J gave up 3 bases, with 9 bases separating them. The CDR3 sequence is CASSPRATDTQYF. The CDR3 nucleotides read TGTGCCAGCAGCCCCCGAGCGACAGATACGCAGTATTTT.

This chain joins TRBV28 and TRBJ1-5; 7 bases are a match to TRBD1. The CDR3 has 14 residues. Germline lookup yields CDR1 MDHEN and CDR2 SYDVKM. J gave up 4 bases and V 2 bases, and 2 bases lay outside the gene matches. CDR3 loop: CASSLPTGNQPQHF. CDR3 bases: TGTGCCAGCAGTTTACCGACAGGGAATCAGCCCCAGCATTTT.

The rearrangement joins TRBV10-3 to TRBJ2-2; D might be TRBD2 (6 bases). Trimming cost V 8 bases and J 6 bases, with 19 bases left between them. Germline V gene data show CDR1 as ENHRY and CDR2 as SYGVKD. The CDR3 totals 15 residues. As DNA, the CDR3 is TGTGCCATCGCGGAGGGAGCACAGTTCCCCGGGGAGCTGTTTTTT. Its protein product is CAIAEGAQFPGELFF.

The rearrangement links TRBV19 to TRBJ1-1, with a possible D match to TRBD1 (6 bases). Germline-derived CDR1 and CDR2 are LNHDA and SQIVND (reference sequence). V was pared by 9 bases and J by 1 base, with 15 bases between. The CDR3 spans 14 residues. DNA of the CDR3: TGTGCCAGCAGAGGGGGAGGCTGGAACACTGAAGCTTTCTTT. This gives the protein CASRGGGWNTEAFF.

This chain uses TRBV9 with TRBJ2-1, with D perhaps TRBD1 (6 bases). The CDR3 loop spans 17 amino acids. The germline V gene has CDR1 SGDLS and CDR2 YYNGEE. The ends were cut back, 0 bases at V and 1 base at J, with 14 bases in the middle. CDR3 sequence: CASSVGGLAGSYNEQFF. In DNA, the CDR3 is TGTGCCAGCAGCGTAGGGGGGCTAGCTGGTTCCTACAATGAGCAGTTCTTC.

This clonotype has a count of ten or more. This chain joins TRBV9 and TRBJ1-5; TRBD1 aligns across 7 bases. CDR1 and CDR2 (germline): SGDLS, YYNGEE. V shed 4 bases and J 3 bases; nucleotides not matched to a gene: 4. The CDR3 runs to 14 residues. CDR3 DNA: TGTGCCAGCAGCCGCGGACAGGTCAATCAGCCCCAGCATTTT. Protein product: CASSRGQVNQPQHF. Complete variable domain (other parts from reference TRBV9 and TRBJ1-5): DSGVTQTPKHLITATGQRVTLRCSPRSGDLSVYWYQQSLDQGLQFLIQYYNGEERAKGNILERFSAQQFPDLHSELNLSSLELGDSALYFCASSRGQVNQPQHFGDGTRLSIL.

V gene TRBV11-2 combines with J gene TRBJ2-1; D might be TRBD2 (7 bases). Germline V gives CDR1 SGHAT, CDR2 FQNNGV. Deletions cut 2 bases from V and 0 bases from J, with 17 bases between. The CDR3 totals 18 residues. The CDR3 sequence: CASSLRGLRGGSYNEQFF. The DNA for the CDR3 is TGTGCCAGCAGCTTACGCGGCTTGAGGGGGGGCTCCTACAATGAGCAGTTCTTC.

V usage is TRBV20-1 and J usage is TRBJ2-5; tentatively, D is TRBD2 (7 bases). The germline V gene has CDR1 DFQATT and CDR2 SNEGSKA (reference sequence). This CDR3 comprises 15 residues. V dropped 2 bases and J dropped 5 bases, with 18 bases sitting between them. The CDR3 reads CSARLSGARGETQYF. The CDR3 coding sequence is TGCAGTGCTAGATTATCAGGGGCGCGGGGGGAGACCCAGTACTTC.